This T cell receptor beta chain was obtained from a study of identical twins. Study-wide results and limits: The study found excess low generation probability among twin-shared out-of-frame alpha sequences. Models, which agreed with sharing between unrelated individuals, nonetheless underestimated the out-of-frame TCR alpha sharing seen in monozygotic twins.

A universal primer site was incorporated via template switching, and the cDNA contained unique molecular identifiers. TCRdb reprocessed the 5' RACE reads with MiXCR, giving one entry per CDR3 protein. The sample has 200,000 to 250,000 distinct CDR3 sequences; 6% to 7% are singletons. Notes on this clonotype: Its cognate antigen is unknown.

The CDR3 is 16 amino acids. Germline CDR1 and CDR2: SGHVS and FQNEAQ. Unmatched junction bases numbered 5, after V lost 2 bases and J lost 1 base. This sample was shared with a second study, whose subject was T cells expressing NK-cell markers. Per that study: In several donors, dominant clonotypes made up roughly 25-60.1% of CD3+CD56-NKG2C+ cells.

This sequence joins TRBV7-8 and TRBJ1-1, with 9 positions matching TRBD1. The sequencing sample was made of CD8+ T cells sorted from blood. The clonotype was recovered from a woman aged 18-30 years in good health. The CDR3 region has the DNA TGTGCCAGCAGCTTAAGGCCGGGACAGGGGAACACTGAAGCTTTCTTT. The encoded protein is CASSLRPGQGNTEAFF.